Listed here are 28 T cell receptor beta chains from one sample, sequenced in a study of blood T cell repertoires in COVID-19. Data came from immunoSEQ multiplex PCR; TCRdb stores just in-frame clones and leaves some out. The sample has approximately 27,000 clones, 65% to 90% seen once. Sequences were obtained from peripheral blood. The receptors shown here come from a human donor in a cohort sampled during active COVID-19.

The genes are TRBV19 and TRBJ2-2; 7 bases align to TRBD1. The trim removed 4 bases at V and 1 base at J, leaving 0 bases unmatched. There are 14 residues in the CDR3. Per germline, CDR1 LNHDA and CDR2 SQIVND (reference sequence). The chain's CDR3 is CASSRTGNTGELFF. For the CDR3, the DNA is TGTGCCAGTAGTAGGACAGGGAACACCGGGGAGCTGTTTTTT.

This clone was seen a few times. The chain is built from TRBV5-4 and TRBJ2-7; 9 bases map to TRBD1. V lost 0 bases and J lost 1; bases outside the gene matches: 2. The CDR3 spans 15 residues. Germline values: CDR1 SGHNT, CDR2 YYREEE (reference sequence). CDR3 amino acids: CASSLAGTGSYEQYF. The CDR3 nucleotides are TGTGCCAGCAGCTTGGCCGGGACAGGGTCCTACGAGCAGTACTTC.

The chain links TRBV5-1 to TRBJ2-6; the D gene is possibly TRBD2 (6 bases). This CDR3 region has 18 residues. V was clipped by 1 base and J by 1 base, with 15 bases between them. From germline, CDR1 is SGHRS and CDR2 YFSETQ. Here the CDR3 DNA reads TGCGCCAGCAGCTTGCGTAGCGGTACTATTTCTGGGGCCAACGTCCTGACTTTC. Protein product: CASSLRSGTISGANVLTF.

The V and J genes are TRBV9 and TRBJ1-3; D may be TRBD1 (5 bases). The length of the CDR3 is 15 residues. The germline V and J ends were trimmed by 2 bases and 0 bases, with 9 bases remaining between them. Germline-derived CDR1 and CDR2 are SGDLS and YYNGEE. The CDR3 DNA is TGTGCCAGCAGCGTCGACAGCAACTCTGGAAACACCATATATTTT. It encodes CASSVDSNSGNTIYF. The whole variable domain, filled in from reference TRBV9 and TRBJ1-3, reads DSGVTQTPKHLITATGQRVTLRCSPRSGDLSVYWYQQSLDQGLQFLIQYYNGEERAKGNILERFSAQQFPDLHSELNLSSLELGDSALYFCASSVDSNSGNTIYFGEGSWLTVV.

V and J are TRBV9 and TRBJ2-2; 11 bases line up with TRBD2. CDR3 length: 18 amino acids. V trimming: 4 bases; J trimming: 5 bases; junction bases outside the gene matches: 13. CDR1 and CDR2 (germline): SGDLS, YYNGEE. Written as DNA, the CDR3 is TGTGCCAGCAGCCAGTTGGAACTAGCGGGAGTCAATACCGGGGAGCTGTTTTTT. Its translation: CASSQLELAGVNTGELFF.

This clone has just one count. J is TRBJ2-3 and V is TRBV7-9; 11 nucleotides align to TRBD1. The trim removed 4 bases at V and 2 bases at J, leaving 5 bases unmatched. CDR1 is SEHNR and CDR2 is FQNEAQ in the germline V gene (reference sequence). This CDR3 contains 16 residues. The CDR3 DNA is TGTGCCAGCAGCTCCGGACAGGGGGCTTCCACAGATACGCAGTATTTT. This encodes CASSSGQGASTDTQYF.

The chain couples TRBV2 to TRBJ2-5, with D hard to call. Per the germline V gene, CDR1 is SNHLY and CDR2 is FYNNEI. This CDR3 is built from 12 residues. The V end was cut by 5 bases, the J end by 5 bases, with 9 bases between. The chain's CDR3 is CASSIVAETQYF. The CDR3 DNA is TGTGCCAGCAGTATAGTCGCGGAGACCCAGTACTTC. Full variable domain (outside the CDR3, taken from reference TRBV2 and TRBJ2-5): EPEVTQTPSHQVTQMGQEVILRCVPISNHLYFYWYRQILGQKVEFLVSFYNNEISEKSEIFDDQFSVERPDGSNFTLKIRSTKLEDSAMYFCASSIVAETQYFGPGTRLLVL.

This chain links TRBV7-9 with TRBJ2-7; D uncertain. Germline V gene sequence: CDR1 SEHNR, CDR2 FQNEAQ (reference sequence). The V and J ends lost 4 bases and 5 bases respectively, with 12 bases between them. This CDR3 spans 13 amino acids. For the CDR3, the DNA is TGTGCCAGCAGCTCCTGGGTTGGGCACGAGCAGTACTTC. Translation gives CASSSWVGHEQYF.

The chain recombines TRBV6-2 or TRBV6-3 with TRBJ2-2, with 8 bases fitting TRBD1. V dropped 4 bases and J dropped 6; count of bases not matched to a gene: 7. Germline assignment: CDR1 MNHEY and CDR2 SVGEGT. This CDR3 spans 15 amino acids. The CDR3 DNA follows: TGTGCCAGCAGTTCGCAGGACAGGGAGGCCGGGGAGCTGTTTTTT. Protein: CASSSQDREAGELFF.

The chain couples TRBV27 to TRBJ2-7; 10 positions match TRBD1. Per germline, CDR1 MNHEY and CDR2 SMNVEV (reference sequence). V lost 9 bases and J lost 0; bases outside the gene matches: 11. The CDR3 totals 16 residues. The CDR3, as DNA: TGTGCCAGTAAATCCCTGACAGGGGGCCGCTCCTACGAGCAGTACTTC. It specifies CASKSLTGGRSYEQYF.

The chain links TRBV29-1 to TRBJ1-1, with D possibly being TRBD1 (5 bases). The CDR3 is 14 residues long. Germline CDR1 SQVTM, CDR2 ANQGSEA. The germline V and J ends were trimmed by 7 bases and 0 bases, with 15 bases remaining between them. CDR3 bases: TGCAGCGCGTCACTGACAGATATGAACACTGAAGCTTTCTTT. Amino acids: CSASLTDMNTEAFF.

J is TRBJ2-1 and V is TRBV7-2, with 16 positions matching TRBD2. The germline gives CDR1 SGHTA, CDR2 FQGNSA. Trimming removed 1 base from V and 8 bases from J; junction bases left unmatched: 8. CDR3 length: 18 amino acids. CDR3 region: CASSLVGTSGGAGDEQFF. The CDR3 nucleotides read TGTGCCAGCAGCTTAGTCGGGACTAGCGGGGGGGCTGGGGATGAGCAGTTCTTC.

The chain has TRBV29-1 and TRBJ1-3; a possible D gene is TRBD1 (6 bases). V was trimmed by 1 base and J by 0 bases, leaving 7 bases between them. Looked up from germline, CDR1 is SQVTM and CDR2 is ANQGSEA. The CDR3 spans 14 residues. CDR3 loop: CSVEGDNSGNTIYF. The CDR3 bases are TGCAGCGTTGAAGGGGACAACTCTGGAAACACCATATATTTT.

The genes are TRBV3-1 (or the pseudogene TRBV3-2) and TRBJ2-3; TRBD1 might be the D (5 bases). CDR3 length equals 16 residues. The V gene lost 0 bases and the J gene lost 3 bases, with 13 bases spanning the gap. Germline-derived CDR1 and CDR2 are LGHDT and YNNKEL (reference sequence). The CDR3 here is CASSQDKTDQTDTQYF. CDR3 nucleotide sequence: TGTGCCAGCAGCCAAGATAAGACAGATCAAACAGATACGCAGTATTTT.

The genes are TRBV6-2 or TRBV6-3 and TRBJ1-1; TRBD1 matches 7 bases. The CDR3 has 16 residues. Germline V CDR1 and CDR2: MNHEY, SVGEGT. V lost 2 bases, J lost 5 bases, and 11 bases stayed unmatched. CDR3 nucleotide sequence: TGTGCCAGCAGTTACGGATACGGACAGGAGGGTACTGAAGCTTTCTTT. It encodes CASSYGYGQEGTEAFF.

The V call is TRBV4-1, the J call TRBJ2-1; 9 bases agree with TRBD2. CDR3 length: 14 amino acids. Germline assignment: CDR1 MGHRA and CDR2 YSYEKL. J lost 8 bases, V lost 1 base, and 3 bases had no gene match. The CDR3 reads CASSQGIAGDEQFF. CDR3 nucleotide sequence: TGCGCCAGCAGCCAAGGGATAGCGGGAGATGAGCAGTTCTTC.

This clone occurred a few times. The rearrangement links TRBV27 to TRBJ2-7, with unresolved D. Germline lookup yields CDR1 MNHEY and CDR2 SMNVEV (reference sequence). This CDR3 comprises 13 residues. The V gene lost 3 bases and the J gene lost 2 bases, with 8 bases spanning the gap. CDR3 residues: CASSFGRPYEQYF. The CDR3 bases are TGTGCCAGCAGTTTTGGGCGTCCCTACGAGCAGTACTTC.

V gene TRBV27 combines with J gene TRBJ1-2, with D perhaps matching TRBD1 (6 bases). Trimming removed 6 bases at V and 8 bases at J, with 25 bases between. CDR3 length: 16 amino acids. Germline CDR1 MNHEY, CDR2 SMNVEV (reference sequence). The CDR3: CASSSEDRATLQGYTF. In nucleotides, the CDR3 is TGTGCCAGCAGCTCCGAGGACAGAGCCACTTTACAAGGCTACACCTTC.

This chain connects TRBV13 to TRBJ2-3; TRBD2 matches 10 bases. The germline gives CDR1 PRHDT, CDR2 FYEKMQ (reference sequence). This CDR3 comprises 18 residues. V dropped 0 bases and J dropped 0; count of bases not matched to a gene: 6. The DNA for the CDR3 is TGTGCCAGCAGCTTAGGCGCCCTAGCGGGGGCTAGCACAGATACGCAGTATTTT. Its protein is CASSLGALAGASTDTQYF.

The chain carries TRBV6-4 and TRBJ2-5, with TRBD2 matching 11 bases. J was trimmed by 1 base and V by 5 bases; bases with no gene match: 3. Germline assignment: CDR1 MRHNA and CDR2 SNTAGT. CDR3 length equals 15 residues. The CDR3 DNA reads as TGTGCCAGCAGTCCGACTAGCGGGACCCAAGAGACCCAGTACTTC. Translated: CASSPTSGTQETQYF.

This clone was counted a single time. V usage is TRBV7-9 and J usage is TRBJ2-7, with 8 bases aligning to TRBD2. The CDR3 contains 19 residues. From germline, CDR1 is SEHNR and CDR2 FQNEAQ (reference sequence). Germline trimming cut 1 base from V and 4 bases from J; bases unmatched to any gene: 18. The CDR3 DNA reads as TGTGCCAGCAGCTTAGTCGTTAGCGGGAAGGATGCCAGTCGGTACGAGCAGTACTTC. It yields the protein CASSLVVSGKDASRYEQYF.

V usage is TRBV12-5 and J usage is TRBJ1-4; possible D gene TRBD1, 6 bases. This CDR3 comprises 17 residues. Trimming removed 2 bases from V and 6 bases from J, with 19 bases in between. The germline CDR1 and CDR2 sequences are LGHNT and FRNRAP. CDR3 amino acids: CASGLPLLRGGHEKLFF. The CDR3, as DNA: TGTGCTAGTGGTTTGCCGCTCCTCAGGGGCGGTCATGAAAAACTGTTTTTT. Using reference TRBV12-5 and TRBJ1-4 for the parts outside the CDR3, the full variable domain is DARVTQTPRHKVTEMGQEVTMRCQPILGHNTVFWYRQTMMQGLELLAYFRNRAPLDDSGMPKDRFSAEMPDATLATLKIQPSEPRDSAVYFCASGLPLLRGGHEKLFFGSGTQLSVL.

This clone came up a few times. The CDR3 DNA is TGTGCCAGCAGCGACCGGGACTTTAGAAGTGGCCGGGGAGATACGCAGTATTTT. This sequence encodes CASSDRDFRSGRGDTQYF. The V and J genes are TRBV27 and TRBJ2-3; possible D gene TRBD2, 6 bases. V was trimmed by 6 bases and J by 5 bases, leaving 27 bases between them. Germline CDR1 is MNHEY and CDR2 is SMNVEV (reference sequence). The CDR3 covers 18 residues.

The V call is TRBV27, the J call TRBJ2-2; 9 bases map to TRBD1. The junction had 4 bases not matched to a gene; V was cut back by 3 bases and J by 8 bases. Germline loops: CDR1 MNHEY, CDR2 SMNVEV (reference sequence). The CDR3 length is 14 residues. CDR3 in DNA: TGTGCCAGCAGTTTGACAGGGGGAACAGGGGAGCTGTTTTTT. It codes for CASSLTGGTGELFF.

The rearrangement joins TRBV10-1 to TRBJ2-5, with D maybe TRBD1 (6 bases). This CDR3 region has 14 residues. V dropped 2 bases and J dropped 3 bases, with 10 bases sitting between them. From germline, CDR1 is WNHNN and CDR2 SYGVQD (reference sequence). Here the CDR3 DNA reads TGCGCCAGCAGTGAGCGGCAGGGGAAAGAGACCCAGTACTTC. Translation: CASSERQGKETQYF.

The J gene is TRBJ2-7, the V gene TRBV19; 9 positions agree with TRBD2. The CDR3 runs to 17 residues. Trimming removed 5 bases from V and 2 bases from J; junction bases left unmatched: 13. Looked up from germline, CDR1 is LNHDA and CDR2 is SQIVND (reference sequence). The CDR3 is CASSFALTSGSTYEQYF. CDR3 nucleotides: TGTGCCAGTAGTTTTGCGTTGACTAGCGGTTCCACCTACGAGCAGTACTTC.

The CDR3 loop reads CASSTLTGGSSTDTQYF. In nucleotides, the CDR3 is TGTGCCAGCAGTACCCTTACAGGGGGATCTAGCACAGATACGCAGTATTTT. The chain employs TRBV27 and TRBJ2-3; 8 bases are a match to TRBD1. V was clipped by 5 bases and J by 0 bases; unmatched bases: 10. This CDR3 has 17 amino acids. Germline V gene data show CDR1 as MNHEY and CDR2 as SMNVEV (reference sequence).

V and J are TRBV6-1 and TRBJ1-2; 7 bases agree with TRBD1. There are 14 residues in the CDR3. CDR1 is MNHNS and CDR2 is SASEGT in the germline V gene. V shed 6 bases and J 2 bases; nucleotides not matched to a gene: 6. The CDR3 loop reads CASRDRPENYGYTF. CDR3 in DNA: TGTGCCAGCAGGGACAGGCCCGAAAACTATGGCTACACCTTC.